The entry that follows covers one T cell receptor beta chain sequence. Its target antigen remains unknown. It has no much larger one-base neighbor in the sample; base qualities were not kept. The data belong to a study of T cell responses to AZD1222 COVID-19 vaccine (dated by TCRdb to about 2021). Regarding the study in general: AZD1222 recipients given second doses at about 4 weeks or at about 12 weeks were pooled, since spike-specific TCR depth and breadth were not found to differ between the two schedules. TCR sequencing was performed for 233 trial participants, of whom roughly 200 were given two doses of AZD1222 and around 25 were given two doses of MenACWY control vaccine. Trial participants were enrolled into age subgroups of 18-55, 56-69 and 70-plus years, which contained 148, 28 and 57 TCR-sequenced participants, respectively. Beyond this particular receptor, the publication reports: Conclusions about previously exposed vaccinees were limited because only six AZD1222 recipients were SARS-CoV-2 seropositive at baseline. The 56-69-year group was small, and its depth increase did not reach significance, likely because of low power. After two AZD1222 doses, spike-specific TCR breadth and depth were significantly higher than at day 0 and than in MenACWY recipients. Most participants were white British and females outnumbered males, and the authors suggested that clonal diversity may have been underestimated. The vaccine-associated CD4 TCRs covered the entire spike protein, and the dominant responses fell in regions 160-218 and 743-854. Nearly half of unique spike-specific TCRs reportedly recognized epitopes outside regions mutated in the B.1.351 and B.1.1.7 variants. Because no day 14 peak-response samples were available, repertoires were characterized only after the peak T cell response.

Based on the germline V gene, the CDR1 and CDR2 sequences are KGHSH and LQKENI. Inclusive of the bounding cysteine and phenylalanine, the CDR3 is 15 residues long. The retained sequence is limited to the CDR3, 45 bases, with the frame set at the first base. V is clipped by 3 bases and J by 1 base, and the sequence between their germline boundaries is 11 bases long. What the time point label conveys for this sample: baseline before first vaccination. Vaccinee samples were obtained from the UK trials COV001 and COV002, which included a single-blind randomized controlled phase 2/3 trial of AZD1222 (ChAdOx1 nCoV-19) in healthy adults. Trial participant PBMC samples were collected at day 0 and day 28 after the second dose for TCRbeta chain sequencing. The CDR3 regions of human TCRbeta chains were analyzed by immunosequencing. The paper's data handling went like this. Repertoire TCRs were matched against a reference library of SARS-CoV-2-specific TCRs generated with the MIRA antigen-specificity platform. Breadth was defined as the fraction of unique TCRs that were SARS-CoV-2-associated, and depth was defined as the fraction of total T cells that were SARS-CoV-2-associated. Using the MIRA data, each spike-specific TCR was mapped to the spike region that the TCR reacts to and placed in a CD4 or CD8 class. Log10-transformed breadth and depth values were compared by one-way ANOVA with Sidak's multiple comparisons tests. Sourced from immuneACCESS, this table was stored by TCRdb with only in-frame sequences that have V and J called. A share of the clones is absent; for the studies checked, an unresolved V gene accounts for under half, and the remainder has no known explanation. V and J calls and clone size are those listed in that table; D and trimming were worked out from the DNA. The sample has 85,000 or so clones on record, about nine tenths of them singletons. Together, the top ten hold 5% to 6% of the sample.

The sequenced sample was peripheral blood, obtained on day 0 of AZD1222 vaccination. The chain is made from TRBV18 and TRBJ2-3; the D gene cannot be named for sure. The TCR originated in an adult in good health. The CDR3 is CASSPPQRRTDTQYF. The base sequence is TGTGCCAGCTCACCCCCTCAGAGACGCACAGATACGCAGTATTTT.